Shown below are 4 T cell receptor beta chains from a single sample sequenced in a study of T cells after yellow fever vaccination. A single record per CDR3 protein comes from TCRdb applying MiXCR to the 5' RACE reads. The sample contains 250,000 to 350,000 distinct CDR3 sequences, 3.5% to 4.5% of which appear only once. The specimen comprised PBMCs, sampled 15 days after the yellow fever booster vaccination. The receptors shown here come from a man aged 18 to 30 who received the YFV17D yellow fever vaccine.

V and J are TRBV27 and TRBJ2-3, with D perhaps matching TRBD2 (5 bases). Trimming took off 2 bases at V and 0 bases at J, with 15 bases between the two ends. Germline V gene sequence: CDR1 MNHEY, CDR2 SMNVEV (reference sequence). The length of the CDR3 is 17 residues. CDR3 in DNA: TGTGCCAGCAGTTTACTAGCCGCGGAAGGGAGCACAGATACGCAGTATTTT. This codes for CASSLLAAEGSTDTQYF.

At least ten counts were recorded for this clonotype. The chain recombines TRBV5-1 with TRBJ2-1, with 11 positions matching TRBD2. The CDR3 length is 15 residues. Losses at the gene ends were 4 bases for V and 4 bases for J; bases not matched to a gene: 4. The germline CDR1 and CDR2 sequences are SGHRS and YFSETQ. The DNA for the CDR3 is TGCGCCAGCAGCCCCGGACTAGCGGGTTACAATGAGCAGTTCTTC. This codes for CASSPGLAGYNEQFF.

Many counts were recorded for this clonotype. J is TRBJ2-7 and V is TRBV10-1; D perhaps matches TRBD1 (5 bases). The germline CDR1 and CDR2 sequences are WNHNN and SYGVQD (reference sequence). The CDR3 has 16 amino acids. V was trimmed by 3 bases and J by 1 base, leaving 16 bases between them. CDR3 sequence reads: CASSDQGAGNSYEQYF. The CDR3 DNA reads TGCGCCAGCAGTGACCAAGGGGCCGGCAATTCCTACGAGCAGTACTTC.

This chain's CDR3 is CSAPPSIAKNIQYF. The CDR3 region has the DNA TGCAGTGCGCCTCCATCGATAGCCAAAAACATTCAGTACTTC. This chain uses TRBV20-1 with TRBJ2-4; the D is unclear. The CDR3 covers 14 residues. The V gene lost 6 bases and the J gene lost 0 bases, with 12 bases spanning the gap. CDR1 DFQATT and CDR2 SNEGSKA come from the germline V gene (reference sequence).